This T cell receptor beta chain appears in the sequencing data of a study of shared clonotypes between healthy human individuals. Overall study results and limits: Shared clonotypes: approximately 5% naive CD4, around 4% naive CD8, less than 2.5% memory CD4, 0.4% to 0.5% memory CD8.

As concerns this clone: Antigen: not known. The same CDR3 can be traced to other DNA sequences in this sample.

Deep-level running was used for the assay. The authors' processing: Filtering differed, since immunoSEQ gave only junction sequences and no quality scores. Profiling relied on immunoSEQ multiplex PCR, and the TCRdb table lists in-frame clones only, not all of them. The V and J calls and clone size are taken from that table; D and trimming were inferred from the DNA. The profile covers some 2.1 million clones, with roughly 95% appearing a single time and about 1.7% taken by the ten largest. V lost 3 bases, J lost 3 bases, and 5 bases stayed unmatched. This CDR3 region has 14 residues. Germline values: CDR1 MNHEY, CDR2 SMNVEV (reference sequence). Naivety among CD8 cells was defined by CD45RO negativity and positive CCR7 selection, thereby excluding terminally differentiated effector memory CD45RA+ cells. All donors were healthy HIV-negative adults lacking recent acute infections or vaccinations.

This sequence was found in a man aged 18 to 29 in good health. Some clones in this sample may be carry-over from other donors' samples. The chain recombines TRBV27 with TRBJ2-7, with 7 bases aligning to TRBD1. The sample was naive CD8+ T cells from PBMCs. The CDR3 region has the DNA TGTGCCAGCAGTTTTCTGGGACAGATCTACGAGCAGTACTTC. This translates into CASSFLGQIYEQYF.